The clone carrying this TCR beta chain has ten or more counts. These data originate in a study of early T cells in non-severe SARS-CoV-2 infection. From the 5' RACE reads, TCRdb called clonotypes with MiXCR, one entry per CDR3 protein. The sample contains 70,000 or so distinct CDR3 sequences, around 13% of which appear only once. The germline V gene has CDR1 MNHNY and CDR2 SVGAGI (reference sequence). This CDR3 has 18 amino acids. V was clipped by 2 bases and J by 5 bases; unmatched bases: 15. Source material: whole blood. The chain combines TRBV6-6 with TRBJ2-5; 9 nucleotides match TRBD2. The source of this sequence is an adult who was a healthcare worker with PCR-confirmed SARS-CoV-2 infection or an uninfected control (not recorded which). CDR3 coding DNA: TGTGCCAGCAGTTACGGGGGTAGCGGGAGAGTATCGGGGGAGACCCAGTACTTC. It yields the protein CASSYGGSGRVSGETQYF.